Included here is one T cell receptor (beta chain) sequence, with context. Its specificity is not known. These data originate in a study of vaccination effects on CD4 cells after COVID-19. Whole-study findings and limits: In the late period after vaccination, infection- and vaccine-induced clones contracted markedly.

Cultured cells yielded isolated CD4+ T cells after less than 11 days. All study participants received two doses of BNT162b2 or mRNA-1273 vaccine. The repertoire was sequenced with immunoSEQ multiplex PCR; TCRdb's copy has only in-frame clones and lacks some. The sample yields tens of thousands of clones, 74% seen once. Per germline, CDR1 SGHVS and CDR2 FQNEAQ. The length of the CDR3 is 16 residues. J lost 4 bases, V lost 7 bases, and 13 bases had no gene match. The receptor was derived from a human donor who received a COVID-19 vaccine. The source was CD4+ T cells from PBMCs cultured without peptide, collected after COVID-19 vaccination. The V and J genes are TRBV7-8 and TRBJ2-5; 9 bases line up with TRBD1. This CDR3 is CASNPIRGQGLETQYF. CDR3 sequence (DNA): TGTGCCAGCAACCCCATCCGGGGACAGGGTTTAGAGACCCAGTACTTC.